Listed here are 7 T cell receptor beta chains from one sample, sequenced in a study of blood T cell repertoires in COVID-19. The assay was immunoSEQ multiplex PCR, and TCRdb's table has in-frame clones only and misses some. Among about 350,000 clones listed, around nine tenths were seen once. The specimen sequenced was peripheral blood. The receptors were gathered from a woman aged 55-69 years with COVID-19, enrolled during active disease.

This chain connects TRBV7-3 to TRBJ1-1; D unresolved. Between the trimmed V and J ends, which lost 5 bases and 8 bases, there was a span of 15 bases. The V gene's germline CDR1 is SGHTA and CDR2 FQGTGA. The CDR3 runs 13 residues. The CDR3 DNA sequence: TGTGCCAGCAGCCCCTCAGGCTCCTCCGAAGCTTTCTTT. Protein product: CASSPSGSSEAFF.

This chain joins TRBV30 and TRBJ2-1; D is possibly TRBD2 (7 bases). The ends were cut back, 0 bases at V and 3 bases at J, with 15 bases in the middle. The CDR3 spans 16 residues. CDR1 is GTSNPN and CDR2 is SVGIG in the germline V gene (reference sequence). This CDR3 reads CAWSVRGGASYNEQFF. CDR3 nucleotides: TGTGCCTGGAGTGTACGAGGGGGGGCCAGCTACAATGAGCAGTTCTTC.

The rearrangement links TRBV3-1 (or the pseudogene TRBV3-2) to TRBJ2-5, with D possibly matching TRBD2 (7 bases). This CDR3 region has 16 residues. Trimming took off 2 bases at V and 2 bases at J, with 15 bases between the two ends. Germline V gene lookup returns CDR1 LGHDT and CDR2 YNNKEL (reference sequence). The CDR3 spells CASSQRGGLRQETQYF. The DNA for the CDR3 is TGTGCCAGCAGCCAAAGGGGGGGCTTGAGGCAAGAGACCCAGTACTTC.

This sequence joins TRBV18 and TRBJ1-2; D unresolved. The CDR3 sequence is 15 residues long. V was pared by 3 bases and J by 6 bases, with 17 bases between. CDR1 and CDR2 (germline): KGHSH, LQKENI. This CDR3 reads CASSPEAGRLHGYTF. CDR3 nucleotides: TGTGCCAGCTCACCGGAGGCAGGCCGCCTCCATGGCTACACCTTC.

The gene calls are TRBV7-6 and TRBJ2-3; 9 bases agree with TRBD2. Germline-derived CDR1 and CDR2 are SGHVS and FNYEAQ. The CDR3 is 15 amino acids. V was clipped by 1 base and J by 6 bases; unmatched bases: 5. The CDR3 region is CASSLGGGASDTQYF. The CDR3 bases are TGTGCCAGCAGCTTAGGCGGGGGGGCTTCGGATACGCAGTATTTT. The entire variable domain, with the rest obtained from reference TRBV7-6 and TRBJ2-3, is as follows: GAGVSQSPRYKVTKRGQDVALRCDPISGHVSLYWYRQALGQGPEFLTYFNYEAQQDKSGLPNDRFSAERPEGSISTLTIQRTEQRDSAMYRCASSLGGGASDTQYFGPGTRLTVL.

The chain has TRBV28 and TRBJ1-3, with D unresolved. CDR3 length: 14 residues. The V end was cut by 6 bases, the J end by 2 bases, with 11 bases between. The germline gives CDR1 MDHEN, CDR2 SYDVKM. The CDR3 is CASSLLPPGNTIYF. For the CDR3, the DNA is TGTGCCAGCAGCCTCCTCCCCCCTGGAAACACCATATATTTT.

This rearrangement joins TRBV5-1 to TRBJ2-7, with a weak D call TRBD1 (6 bases). V dropped 7 bases and J dropped 0 bases, with 23 bases sitting between them. The CDR3 is 17 residues long. CDR1 is SGHRS, CDR2 YFSETQ, per germline. The CDR3 is CASSGPKPGHSSYEQYF. CDR3 coding DNA: TGCGCCAGCTCTGGCCCGAAACCGGGACACAGCTCCTACGAGCAGTACTTC.